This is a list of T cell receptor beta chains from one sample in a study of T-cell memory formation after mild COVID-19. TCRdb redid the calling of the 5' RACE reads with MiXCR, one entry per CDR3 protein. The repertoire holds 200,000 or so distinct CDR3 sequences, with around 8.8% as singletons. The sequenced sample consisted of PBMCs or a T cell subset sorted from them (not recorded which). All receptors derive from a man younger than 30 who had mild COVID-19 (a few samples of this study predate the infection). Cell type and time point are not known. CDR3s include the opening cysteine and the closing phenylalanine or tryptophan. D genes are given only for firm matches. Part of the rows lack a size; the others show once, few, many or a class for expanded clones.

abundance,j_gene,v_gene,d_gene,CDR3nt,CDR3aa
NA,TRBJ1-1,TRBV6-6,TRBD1,TGTGCCAGCAGTTACGAAAGACAGGGGGGAACTGAAGCTTTCTTT,CASSYERQGGTEAFF
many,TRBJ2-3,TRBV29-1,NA,TGCAGCGTTGCTACTAGGGGCGATACGCAGTATTTT,CSVATRGDTQYF
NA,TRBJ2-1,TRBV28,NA,TGTGCCAGCAGTTTAGTTCAAGACAATGAGCAGTTCTTC,CASSLVQDNEQFF
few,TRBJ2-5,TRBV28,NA,TGTGCCAGCAGTTTAAGTGGAGCGGGTCGAGAGACCCAGTACTTC,CASSLSGAGRETQYF
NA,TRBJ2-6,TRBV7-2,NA,TGTGCCAGCAGCTTAGACGGCGCGAGGGGGGCCAACGTCCTGACTTTC,CASSLDGARGANVLTF
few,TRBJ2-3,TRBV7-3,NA,TGTGCCAGCAGATTTGGAGCGAGCGCAGATACGCAGTATTTT,CASRFGASADTQYF
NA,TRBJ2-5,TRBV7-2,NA,TGTGCCAGCAGCAGTCCGGGACGACAAGAGACCCAGTACTTC,CASSSPGRQETQYF
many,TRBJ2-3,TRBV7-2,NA,TGTGCCAGCAGCCCAGCTCTCGTGTATGCAGATACGCAGTATTTT,CASSPALVYADTQYF
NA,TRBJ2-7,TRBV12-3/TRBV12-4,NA,TGTGCCAGCAGTCGAAAGGACATCTCCTACGAGCAGTACTTC,CASSRKDISYEQYF
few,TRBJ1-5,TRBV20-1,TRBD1,TGCAGTGCTAACGAGAGGACAGGGTTCAATCAGCCCCAGCATTTT,CSANERTGFNQPQHF
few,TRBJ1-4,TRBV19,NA,TGTGCCACCGAGTACTATGAAAAACTGTTTTTT,CATEYYEKLFF
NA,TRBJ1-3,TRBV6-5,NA,TGTGCCAGCAGTTACTCGGCCCTCTCTGGAAACACCATATATTTT,CASSYSALSGNTIYF
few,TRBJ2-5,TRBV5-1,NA,TGCGCCAGCAGCTCTCAGACACTTACAGGAGGGGAGACCCAGTACTTC,CASSSQTLTGGETQYF
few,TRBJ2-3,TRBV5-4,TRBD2,TGTGCCAGCAGCAGGGGACTAGCGGGGTTCACAGATACGCAGTATTTT,CASSRGLAGFTDTQYF
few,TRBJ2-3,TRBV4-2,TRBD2,TGTGCCAGCAGCCAGGAGACTAGCGGGGGGTTCCCGGATACGCAGTATTTT,CASSQETSGGFPDTQYF
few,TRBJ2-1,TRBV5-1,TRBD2,TGCGCCAGCAGCCGGGGACTAGCGGGGGATGTGTTCTTC,CASSRGLAGDVFF
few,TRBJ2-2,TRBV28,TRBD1,TGTGCCAGCAGTTCATCGGACAGGAAGGGCGGGGAGCTGTTTTTT,CASSSSDRKGGELFF
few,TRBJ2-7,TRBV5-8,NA,TGTGCCAGCAGAGTTCTGGACCGACTTGCGGAGCAGTACTTC,CASRVLDRLAEQYF
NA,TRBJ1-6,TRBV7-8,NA,TGTGCCAGCAGCTTAGCGCTGCACTATAATTCACCCCTCCACTTT,CASSLALHYNSPLHF
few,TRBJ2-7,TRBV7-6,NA,TGTGCCAGCAGCCCAACGGGACTCGTGTCAGACGAGCAGTACTTC,CASSPTGLVSDEQYF
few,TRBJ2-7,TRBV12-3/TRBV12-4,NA,TGTGCCAGCAGGGCGGGACCATCCTACGAGCAGTACTTC,CASRAGPSYEQYF
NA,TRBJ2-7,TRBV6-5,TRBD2,TGTGCCAGCATCCGGTCCGAGGGGAGGGTGAGGGAGCAGTACTTC,CASIRSEGRVREQYF
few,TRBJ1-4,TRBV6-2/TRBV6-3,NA,TGTGCCAGCAGTTACATCGGGGGCCCAACTAATGAAAAACTGTTTTTT,CASSYIGGPTNEKLFF
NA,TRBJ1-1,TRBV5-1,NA,TGCGCCAGCAGTCCCGGGACAACGAACACTGAAGCTTTCTTT,CASSPGTTNTEAFF
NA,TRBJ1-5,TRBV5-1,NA,TGCGCCAGCAGCGTTGGACCAGATAGCAATCAGCCCCAGCATTTT,CASSVGPDSNQPQHF
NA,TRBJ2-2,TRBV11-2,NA,TGTGCCAGCAGCTTAGATTCGCCTGGAGCCACCGGGGAGCTGTTTTTT,CASSLDSPGATGELFF
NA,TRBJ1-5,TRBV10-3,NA,TGTGCCATCAGCGGACTGATGAGCAATCAGCCCCAGCATTTT,CAISGLMSNQPQHF
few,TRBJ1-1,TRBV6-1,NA,TGTGCCAGCAGTGAACTCCCAGGGGTTTTGAACACTGAAGCTTTCTTT,CASSELPGVLNTEAFF
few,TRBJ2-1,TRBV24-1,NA,TGTGCCACCAGTGATGGGATAAGGGAACAGTTCTTC,CATSDGIREQFF
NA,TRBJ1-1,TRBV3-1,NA,TGTGCCAGCAGCCAAGAGGTGGCGGGAGCTTTCTTT,CASSQEVAGAFF
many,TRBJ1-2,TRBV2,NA,TGTGCCAGCAAAGACAGTTCTTCCAGCTATGGCTACACCTTC,CASKDSSSSYGYTF
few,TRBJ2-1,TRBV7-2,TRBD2,TGTGCCAGCAGTTACACTAGCGATGGTCGTGGGTTCTTC,CASSYTSDGRGFF
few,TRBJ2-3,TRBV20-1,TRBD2,TGCAGTGCTTCTAAACTAGCGACCCTCACAGATACGCAGTATTTT,CSASKLATLTDTQYF
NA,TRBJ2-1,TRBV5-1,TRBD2,TGCGCCAGCAGCCCCGGGGGGACGGCGGGAGTTGAGGGTGAGCAGTTCTTC,CASSPGGTAGVEGEQFF
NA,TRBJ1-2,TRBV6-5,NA,TGTGCCAGCAGTTACTCTATGGGGGGACATAATTATGGCTACACCTTC,CASSYSMGGHNYGYTF
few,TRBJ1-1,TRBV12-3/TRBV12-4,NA,TGTGCCAGCACCCTCATGACAGCGAACACTGAAGCTTTCTTT,CASTLMTANTEAFF
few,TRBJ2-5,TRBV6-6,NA,TGTGCCAGCAGGAAACGGCCCCGCGGAGAGACCCAGTACTTC,CASRKRPRGETQYF
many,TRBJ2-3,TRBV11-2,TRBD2,TGTGCCAGCAGCGTAAGTGCGTCGGCTAGCGGGGGCCCTCGCACAGATACGCAGTATTTT,CASSVSASASGGPRTDTQYF
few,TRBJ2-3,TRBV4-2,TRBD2,TGTGCCAGCAGCCCACGTCCTAGCGGGGATGGCACAGATACGCAGTATTTT,CASSPRPSGDGTDTQYF
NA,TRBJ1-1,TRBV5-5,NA,TGTGCCAGCAGCGACGCGAGACAGCCGAACACTGAAGCTTTCTTT,CASSDARQPNTEAFF
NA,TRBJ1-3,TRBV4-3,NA,TGCGCCAGCAGCCCCGAACGGCTGAGCTCTGGAAACACCATATATTTT,CASSPERLSSGNTIYF
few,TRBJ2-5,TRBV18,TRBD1,TGTGCCAGCTCACCAAACCAGGGGGCCCAAGAGACCCAGTACTTC,CASSPNQGAQETQYF
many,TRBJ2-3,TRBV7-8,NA,TGTGCCAGCAGCCCAACTAGGCTAGCAGGGACAGATACGCAGTATTTT,CASSPTRLAGTDTQYF
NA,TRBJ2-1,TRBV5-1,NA,TGCGCCAGCAGCCGCGGGGAGAGCTCCTACAATGAGCAGTTCTTC,CASSRGESSYNEQFF
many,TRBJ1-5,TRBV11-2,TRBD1,TGTGCCAGCAGCTCCACAGGGGCCCGTGGGCAGCCCCAGCATTTT,CASSSTGARGQPQHF
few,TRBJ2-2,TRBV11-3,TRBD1,TGTGCCAGCAGCTTAGGGGGGACAGCCAACACCGGGGAGCTGTTTTTT,CASSLGGTANTGELFF
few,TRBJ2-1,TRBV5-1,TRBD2,TGCGCCAGCAACCTAGCGGGGGGGCTGGCCTATGAGCAGTTCTTC,CASNLAGGLAYEQFF
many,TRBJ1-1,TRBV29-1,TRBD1,TGCAGCGTTCGGACAGGGCGTTGGACTGAAGCTTTCTTT,CSVRTGRWTEAFF